This T cell receptor beta chain was recorded in a study of vaccination effects on CD4 cells after COVID-19. Across the study: Every participant took two doses of the BNT162b2 or mRNA-1273 vaccine.

Comments on this clone: The antigen is unknown.

Scientists isolated CD4+ T cells after an approximately ten-day culture period ended. Clones were read by immunoSEQ multiplex PCR, and TCRdb kept only the in-frame ones, dropping some. The data show about 37,000 clones, with roughly 79% seen just once and about 2.9% held by the top ten. Germline CDR1 and CDR2: GTSNPN and SVGIG (reference sequence). The V end lost 5 bases, the J end lost 1 base, and 9 bases lay between the germline ends. This CDR3 has 13 amino acids. The sequence derives from a human donor who received a COVID-19 vaccine. J is TRBJ1-5 and V is TRBV30; D uncertain. This specimen consisted of CD4+ T cells from PBMCs cultured without peptide, obtained before COVID-19 vaccination. DNA for the CDR3: TGTGCCTGGGGCGGGGAGAGCAATCAGCCCCAGCATTTT. It yields the protein CAWGGESNQPQHF.